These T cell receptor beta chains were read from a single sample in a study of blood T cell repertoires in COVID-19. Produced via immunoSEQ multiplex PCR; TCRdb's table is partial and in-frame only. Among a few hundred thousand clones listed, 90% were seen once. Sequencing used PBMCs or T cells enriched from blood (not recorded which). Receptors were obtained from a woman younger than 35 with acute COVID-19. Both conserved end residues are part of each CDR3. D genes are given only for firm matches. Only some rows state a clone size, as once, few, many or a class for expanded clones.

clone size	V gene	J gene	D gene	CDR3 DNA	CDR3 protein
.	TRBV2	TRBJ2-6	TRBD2	TGTGCCAGCAGTGTCCAGCGGGAGGGCCGCTCTGGGGCCAACGTCCTGACTTTC	CASSVQREGRSGANVLTF
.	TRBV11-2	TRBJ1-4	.	TGTGCCAGCAGCCATATGGGGGGGGCAACTAATGAAAAACTGTTTTTT	CASSHMGGATNEKLFF
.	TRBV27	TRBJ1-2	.	TGTGCCAGCAGTTCCCCCGGGAGGACCTATGGCTACACCTTC	CASSSPGRTYGYTF
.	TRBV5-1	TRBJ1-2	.	TGCGCCAGCAGCTTGGGTCAGGGAACCAACTATGGCTACACCTTC	CASSLGQGTNYGYTF
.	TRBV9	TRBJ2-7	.	TGTGCCAGCAGCCCTCACCGAGAGCCTACCTACGAGCAGTACTTC	CASSPHREPTYEQYF
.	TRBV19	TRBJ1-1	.	TGTGCCAGTAGTCCTCCCGTTGGACAGAGGAACACTGAAGCTTTCTTT	CASSPPVGQRNTEAFF
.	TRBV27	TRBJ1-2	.	TGTGCCAGCGGTTACGCGGATGGCTACACCTTC	CASGYADGYTF
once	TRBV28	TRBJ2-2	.	TGTGCCAGCAGTGGTGGAGGGGCGGGGACCGGGGAGCTGTTTTTT	CASSGGGAGTGELFF
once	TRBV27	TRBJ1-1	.	TGTGCCAGCAGTCTCCGGGAGGGCCCTAAGAACACTGAAGCTTTCTTT	CASSLREGPKNTEAFF
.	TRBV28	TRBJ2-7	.	TGTGCCAGCAGTTTATTCGCAGGGCCCTACGAGCAGTACTTC	CASSLFAGPYEQYF
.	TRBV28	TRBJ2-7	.	TGTGCCAGCAGTTTATGGGGGGCCGGAGTAGGGTCCTACGAGCAGTACTTC	CASSLWGAGVGSYEQYF
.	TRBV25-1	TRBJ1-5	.	TGTGCCAGCAGTGGTCGAGGAAGGAATCAGCCCCAGCATTTT	CASSGRGRNQPQHF
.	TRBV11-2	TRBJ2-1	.	TGTGCCAGCAGCTTAGCCCCCTTACAGGAAAACAAGGATGAGCAGTTCTTC	CASSLAPLQENKDEQFF
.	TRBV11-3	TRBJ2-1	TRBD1	TGTGCCAGCAGCTTAGACTCGGGGACAGACTTCTCCTACAATGAGCAGTTCTTC	CASSLDSGTDFSYNEQFF
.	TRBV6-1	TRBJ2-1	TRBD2	TGTGCCAGCAGTGAAGCGGCTAGCGGGGCCATCTACAATGAGCAGTTCTTC	CASSEAASGAIYNEQFF
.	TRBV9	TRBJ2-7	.	TGTGCCAGCAGCGTAGGCCCAGCGGAGAACTACGAGCAGTACTTC	CASSVGPAENYEQYF
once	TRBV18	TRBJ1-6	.	TGTGCCAGCTCACCGCAACTCCTGCGGGATTCCTATAATTCACCCCTCCACTTT	CASSPQLLRDSYNSPLHF
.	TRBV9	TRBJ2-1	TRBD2	TGTGCCAGCAGCTTCCCCGGGACTAGCGGGAGTAATGAGCAGTTCTTC	CASSFPGTSGSNEQFF
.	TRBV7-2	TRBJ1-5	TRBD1	TGTGCCAGCAGCCTATGGACAGGGGGCAATCAGCCCCAGCATTTT	CASSLWTGGNQPQHF
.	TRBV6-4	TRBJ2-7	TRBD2	TGTGCCAGCAGTCAGGGGACTAGCGGGACCTACGAGCAGTACTTC	CASSQGTSGTYEQYF
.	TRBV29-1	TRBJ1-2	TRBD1	TGCAGCGGGGGAACAGGGGACTATGGCTACACCTTC	CSGGTGDYGYTF
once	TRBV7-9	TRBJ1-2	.	TGTGCCAGCAGCTTTATTTCGCGGGATGGCTACACCTTC	CASSFISRDGYTF
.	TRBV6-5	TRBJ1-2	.	TGTGCCAGCAGACCGGGTTCGAAGGGAGGCGGCTACACCTTC	CASRPGSKGGGYTF
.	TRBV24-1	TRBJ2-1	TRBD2	TGTGCCACCAGTGATACTAGCGGGGCGAGCTACAATGAGCAGTTCTTC	CATSDTSGASYNEQFF
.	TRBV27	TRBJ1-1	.	TGTGCCAGCCGACGAGGATGGAACACTGAAGCTTTCTTT	CASRRGWNTEAFF
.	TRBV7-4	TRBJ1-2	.	TGTGCCAGCAGCTTAGGTAGTCAGGGGACCGTGCCCCATAACTATGGCTACACCTTC	CASSLGSQGTVPHNYGYTF
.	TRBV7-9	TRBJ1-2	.	TGTGCCAGCAGCCCCGTGTCGAGGGGCTACACCTTC	CASSPVSRGYTF
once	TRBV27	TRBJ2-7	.	TGTGCCAGCCGAAGAAGTATGGCGGATTACTACGAGCAGTACTTC	CASRRSMADYYEQYF
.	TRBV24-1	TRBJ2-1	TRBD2	TGTGCCACCAGTGATTTAAGGACTAGTACGAATGAGCAGTTCTTC	CATSDLRTSTNEQFF
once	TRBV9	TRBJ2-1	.	TGTGCCAGCAGCCCTCAACTCTCCTACAATGAGCAGTTCTTC	CASSPQLSYNEQFF
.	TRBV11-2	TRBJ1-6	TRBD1	TGTGCCAGCAGAGGACAGGGTTCGGGGTCACCCCTCCACTTT	CASRGQGSGSPLHF
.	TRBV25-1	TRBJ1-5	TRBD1	TGTGCCAGCAGTGGCGGGACAGGCTATTATCAGCCCCAGCATTTT	CASSGGTGYYQPQHF
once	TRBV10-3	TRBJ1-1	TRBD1	TGTGCCATCAGGGATCGGACAGGGAAGAACACTGAAGCTTTCTTT	CAIRDRTGKNTEAFF
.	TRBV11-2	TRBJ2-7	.	TGTGCCAGCAGCTTAGGGGGGACTTCACCCTACGAGCAGTACTTC	CASSLGGTSPYEQYF
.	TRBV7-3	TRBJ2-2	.	TGTGCCAGCAGCTTTTACCCAGGGTTGCCCACACTTCCCGGGGAGCTGTTTTTT	CASSFYPGLPTLPGELFF
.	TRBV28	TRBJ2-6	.	TGTGCCAGCAGTTTCCTTGCTACAGCCTCTGGGGCCAACGTCCTGACTTTC	CASSFLATASGANVLTF
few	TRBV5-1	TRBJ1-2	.	TGCGCCAGCAGCTTGGGAGAGAGATATGGCTACACCTTC	CASSLGERYGYTF
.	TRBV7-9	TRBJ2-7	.	TGTGCCAGCAGCTTAGTTGCGACGGGATCTCGTTACGAGCAGTACTTC	CASSLVATGSRYEQYF
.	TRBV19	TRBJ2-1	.	TGTGCCAGCACTAGTTTAGGTGAGCAGTTCTTC	CASTSLGEQFF
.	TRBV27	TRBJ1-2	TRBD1	TGTGCCAGCAGTTTACGACAGGGTCATGGCTACACCTTC	CASSLRQGHGYTF
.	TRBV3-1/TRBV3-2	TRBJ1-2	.	TGTGCCAGCAGCCAAGAATCGGGGGATGGAGGCTACACCTTC	CASSQESGDGGYTF
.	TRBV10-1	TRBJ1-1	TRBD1	TGCGCCAGCAGTCCCGGACAGGGCGCGAACACTGAAGCTTTCTTT	CASSPGQGANTEAFF
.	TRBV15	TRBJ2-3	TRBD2	TGTGCCACCAGCAGACGACGGGGGGGTGATACGCAGTATTTT	CATSRRRGGDTQYF
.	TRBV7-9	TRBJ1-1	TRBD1	TGTGCCAGCAGCACCCCGACAGGGGGCTTCACTGAAGCTTTCTTT	CASSTPTGGFTEAFF
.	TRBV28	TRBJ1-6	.	TGTGCCAGCAGTTACCCTCAAGGGGAGGGTAATTCACCCCTCCACTTT	CASSYPQGEGNSPLHF
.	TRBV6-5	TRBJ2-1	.	TGTGCCAGTAAGCCGGACAGCCTCTCCTACAATGAGCAGTTCTTC	CASKPDSLSYNEQFF
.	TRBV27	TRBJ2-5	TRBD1	TGTGCCAGCAGTTTATTCCCCCAGGGGGCGGGAGAGACCCAGTACTTC	CASSLFPQGAGETQYF
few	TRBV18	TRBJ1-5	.	TGTGCCAGCTCTCCCCGGGAGGGCAATCAGCCCCAGCATTTT	CASSPREGNQPQHF
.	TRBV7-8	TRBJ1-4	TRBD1	TGTGCCAGCAGCTTAGGTAGACAGGGGAGTAATGAAAAACTGTTTTTT	CASSLGRQGSNEKLFF